This entry concerns a single TCR beta chain. Antigen unknown. TCRdb passed the reads through MiXCR, listing each CDR3 protein once. The profile shows tens of thousands of distinct CDR3 sequences, under 55% of them singletons. This entry comes from a study of T cell repertoires in cytomegalovirus infection. Germline V CDR1 and CDR2: LNHDA, SQIVND (reference sequence). This CDR3 spans 17 amino acids. V lost 5 bases and J lost 2; bases outside the gene matches: 15. The chain recombines TRBV19 with TRBJ2-7, with TRBD1 matching 7 bases. Sequenced here: CD8+ T cells from cultured PBMCs, sampled from culture after CMV antigen stimulation. The TCR was taken from a human donor in good health (CMV status not recorded). Some clones in this sample may be carry-over from other donors' samples. The CDR3 bases are TGTGCCAGTAGTCAACAGTCCGGGACAGCAAATCCCTACGAGCAGTACTTC. It specifies CASSQQSGTANPYEQYF. The full variable domain, in which reference TRBV19 and TRBJ2-7 provide the parts outside the CDR3, is DGGITQSPKYLFRKEGQNVTLSCEQNLNHDAMYWYRQDPGQGLRLIYYSQIVNDFQKGDIAEGYSVSREKKESFPLTVTSAQKNPTAFYLCASSQQSGTANPYEQYFGPGTRLTVT.